The clone carrying this TCR beta chain appeared many times. Combining iRepertoire HTBI primers with Arm-PCR of CDR3 regions, the authors built TCR beta libraries. TCRdb ran MiXCR on the multiplex PCR reads and lists one entry per CDR3 protein. The table shows approximately 390,000 distinct CDR3 sequences, with around 15% occurring only once. The source of the sample is a study of regulatory T cells in long-lasting Graves disease. Regarding time point: newly diagnosed GD, antithyroid drugs for less than 3 months. PBMC-extracted RNA yielded the TCR library. The ends lost 3 bases at V and 0 bases at J; junction bases unmatched: 5. The CDR3 extends over 17 amino acids. The germline V gene has CDR1 KGHSH and CDR2 LQKENI. This sample also appeared in a second study, on T cells in Graves' hyperthyroidism and ophthalmopathy.

The sequencing used peripheral blood mononuclear cells (PBMCs), collected at new diagnosis, from a patient treated with antithyroid drugs. This chain uses TRBV18 with TRBJ2-2; 9 nucleotides align to TRBD1. The receptor comes from a woman between 18 and 29 years old with Graves disease. DNA of the CDR3: TGTGCCAGCTCACCCCGAGGACAGGGGACGAACACCGGGGAGCTGTTTTTT. Protein: CASSPRGQGTNTGELFF. Together with reference TRBV18 and TRBJ2-2, the CDR3 gives the full variable domain: NAGVMQNPRHLVRRRGQEARLRCSPMKGHSHVYWYRQLPEEGLKFMVYLQKENIIDESGMPKERFSAEFPKEGPSILRIQQVVRGDSAAYFCASSPRGQGTNTGELFFGEGSRLTVL.